This T cell receptor (delta chain) was captured by sequencing in a study of γδ T cells in repeated Plasmodium falciparum infection. Overall study: Sampling occurred at baseline, pre-infection for selected infections, and 21 days post-infection. Malian samples came from no-transmission periods or across acute febrile malaria episodes.

Vgamma9/Vdelta2+ and Vdelta2-negative gammadelta T cells were flow-sorted from PBMC for bulk sequencing. Study-wide results and limits: Vdelta2-negative gammadelta repertoires, largely Vdelta1+, seemingly showed infection-driven waves of new clonal selection.

CDR3 length: 16 amino acids. V lost 1 base, J lost 8 bases, and 12 bases stayed unmatched. From germline, CDR1 is GEAIGNYY and CDR2 EKD. This clone showed up many times. Its matching antigen is unknown. A far larger clone is a single base away, which makes a read error likely. The same CDR3 is also encoded by other DNA sequences in this sample. Each sorted gammadelta sample had TRG and TRD chains sequenced. TCRdb fed the multiplex PCR reads to CATT. Found here are tens of thousands of delta-chain clones, approximately 0.92% of them singletons; the top ten hold around 9.6%. The gene calls are TRDV2 and TRDJ1; 10 bases are a match to TRDD3. The specimen was gamma-delta T cells from blood. This sequence originates from a pool of human donors (malaria-infected and uninfected, not separated). For the CDR3, the DNA is TGTGCCTGTGACACAAGTCGGGGGATACGAGACGACAAACTCATCTTT. Protein: CACDTSRGIRDDKLIF.